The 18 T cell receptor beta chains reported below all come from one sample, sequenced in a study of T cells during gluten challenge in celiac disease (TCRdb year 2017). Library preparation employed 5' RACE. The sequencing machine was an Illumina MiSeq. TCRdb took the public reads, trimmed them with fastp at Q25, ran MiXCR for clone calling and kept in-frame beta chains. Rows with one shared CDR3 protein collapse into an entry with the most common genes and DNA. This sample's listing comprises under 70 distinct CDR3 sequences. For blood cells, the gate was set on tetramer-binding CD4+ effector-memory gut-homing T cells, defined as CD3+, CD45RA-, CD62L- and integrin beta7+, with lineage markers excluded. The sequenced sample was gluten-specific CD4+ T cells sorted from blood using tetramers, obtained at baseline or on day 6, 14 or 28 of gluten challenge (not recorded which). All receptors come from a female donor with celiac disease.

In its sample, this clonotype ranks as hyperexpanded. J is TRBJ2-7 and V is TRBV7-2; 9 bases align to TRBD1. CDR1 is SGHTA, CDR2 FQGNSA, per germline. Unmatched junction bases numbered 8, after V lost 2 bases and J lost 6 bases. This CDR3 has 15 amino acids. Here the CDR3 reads CASSLWGQGEGEQYF. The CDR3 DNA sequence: TGTGCCAGCAGCTTATGGGGACAGGGTGAAGGCGAGCAGTACTTC.

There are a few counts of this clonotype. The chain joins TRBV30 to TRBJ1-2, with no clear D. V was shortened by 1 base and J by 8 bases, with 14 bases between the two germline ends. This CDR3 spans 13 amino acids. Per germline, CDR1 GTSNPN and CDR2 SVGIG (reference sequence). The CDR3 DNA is TGTGCCTGGAGTGAGGTCCAACTTAGGGGCTACACCTTC. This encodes CAWSEVQLRGYTF.

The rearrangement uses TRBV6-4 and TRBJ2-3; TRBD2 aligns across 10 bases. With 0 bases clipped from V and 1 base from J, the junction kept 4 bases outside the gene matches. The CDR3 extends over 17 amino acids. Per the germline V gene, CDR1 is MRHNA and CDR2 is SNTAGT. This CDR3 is CASSDSSGRAGTDTQYF. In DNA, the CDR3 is TGTGCCAGCAGTGACTCGAGCGGGAGGGCCGGCACAGATACGCAGTATTTT.

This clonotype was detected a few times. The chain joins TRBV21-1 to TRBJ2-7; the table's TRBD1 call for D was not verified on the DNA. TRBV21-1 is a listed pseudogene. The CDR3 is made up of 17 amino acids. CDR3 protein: CASSIGANRTGTYEQYF. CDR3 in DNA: TGTGCCAGCAGCATTGGGGCCAATCGGACAGGTACCTACGAGCAGTACTTC.

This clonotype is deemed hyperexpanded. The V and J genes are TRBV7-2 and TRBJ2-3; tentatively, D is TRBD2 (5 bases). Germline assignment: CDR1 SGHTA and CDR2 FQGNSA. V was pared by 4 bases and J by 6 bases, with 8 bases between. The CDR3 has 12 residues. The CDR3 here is CASSSGLDTQYF. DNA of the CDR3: TGTGCCAGCAGCTCCGGACTTGATACGCAGTATTTT.

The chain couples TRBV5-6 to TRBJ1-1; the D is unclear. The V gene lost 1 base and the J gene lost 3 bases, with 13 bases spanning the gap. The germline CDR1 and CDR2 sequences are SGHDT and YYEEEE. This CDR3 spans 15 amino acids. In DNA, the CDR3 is TGTGCCAGCAGCTTGCTCCCCGTCGGGGACACTGAAGCTTTCTTT. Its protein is CASSLLPVGDTEAFF. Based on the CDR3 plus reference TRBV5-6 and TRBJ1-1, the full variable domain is DAGVTQSPTHLIKTRGQQVTLRCSPKSGHDTVSWYQQALGQGPQFIFQYYEEEERQRGNFPDRFSGHQFPNYSSELNVNALLLGDSALYLCASSLLPVGDTEAFFGQGTRLTVV.

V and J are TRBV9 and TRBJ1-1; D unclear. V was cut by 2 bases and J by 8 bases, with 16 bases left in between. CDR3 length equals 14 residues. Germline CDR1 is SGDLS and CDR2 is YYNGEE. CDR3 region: CASSVSPLMGEAFF. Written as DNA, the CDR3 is TGTGCCAGCAGCGTCAGCCCGTTGATGGGAGAAGCTTTCTTT.

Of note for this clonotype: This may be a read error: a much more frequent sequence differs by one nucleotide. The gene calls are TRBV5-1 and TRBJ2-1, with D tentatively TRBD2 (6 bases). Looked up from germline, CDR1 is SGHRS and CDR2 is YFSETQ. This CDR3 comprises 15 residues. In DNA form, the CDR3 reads TGCACCAGCAGCTTTGGGGCGGGGTGGGACAATGAGCAGTTCTTC. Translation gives CTSSFGAGWDNEQFF.

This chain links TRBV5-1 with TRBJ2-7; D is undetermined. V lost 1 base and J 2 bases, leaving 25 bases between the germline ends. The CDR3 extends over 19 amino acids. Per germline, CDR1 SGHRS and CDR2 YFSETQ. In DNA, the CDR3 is TGCGCCAGCAGCTTGTTGTTAACGTCGCCTGGATCGTTTGCCTACGAGCAGTACTTC. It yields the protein CASSLLLTSPGSFAYEQYF.

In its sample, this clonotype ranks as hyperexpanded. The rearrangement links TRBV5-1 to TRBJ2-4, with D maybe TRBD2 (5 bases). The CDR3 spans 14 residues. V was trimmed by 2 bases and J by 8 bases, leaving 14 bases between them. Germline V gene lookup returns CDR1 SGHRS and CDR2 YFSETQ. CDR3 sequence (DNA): TGCGCCAGCAGCTTCGGAGGATATGGGGACATTCAGTACTTC. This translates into CASSFGGYGDIQYF.

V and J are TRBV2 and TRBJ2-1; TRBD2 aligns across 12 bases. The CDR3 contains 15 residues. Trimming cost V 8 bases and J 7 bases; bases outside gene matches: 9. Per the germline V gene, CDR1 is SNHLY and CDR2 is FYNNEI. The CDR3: CASGGLAGMWNEQFF. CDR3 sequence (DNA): TGTGCCAGCGGTGGACTAGCGGGGATGTGGAATGAGCAGTTCTTC.

The CDR3 protein is CASSDKLAKETQYF. The DNA of the CDR3 is TGTGCCAGCAGTGACAAGCTAGCCAAAGAGACCCAGTACTTC. This chain uses TRBV6-4 with TRBJ2-5; weak D call: TRBD2 (5 bases). V was trimmed by 2 bases and J by 3 bases, leaving 10 bases between them. This CDR3 has 14 residues. CDR1 MRHNA and CDR2 SNTAGT come from the germline V gene.

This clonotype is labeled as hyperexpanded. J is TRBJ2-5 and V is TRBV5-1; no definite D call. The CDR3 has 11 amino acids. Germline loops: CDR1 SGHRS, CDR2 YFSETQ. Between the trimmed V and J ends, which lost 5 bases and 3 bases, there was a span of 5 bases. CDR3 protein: CASSFEETQYF. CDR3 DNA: TGCGCCAGCAGTTTCGAAGAGACCCAGTACTTC.

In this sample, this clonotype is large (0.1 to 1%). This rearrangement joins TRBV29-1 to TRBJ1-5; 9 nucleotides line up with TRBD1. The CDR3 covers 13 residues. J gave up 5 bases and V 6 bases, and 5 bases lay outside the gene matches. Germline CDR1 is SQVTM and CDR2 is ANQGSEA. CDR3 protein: CSVGTGWDQPQHF. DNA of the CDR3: TGCAGCGTCGGGACAGGGTGGGATCAGCCCCAGCATTTT.

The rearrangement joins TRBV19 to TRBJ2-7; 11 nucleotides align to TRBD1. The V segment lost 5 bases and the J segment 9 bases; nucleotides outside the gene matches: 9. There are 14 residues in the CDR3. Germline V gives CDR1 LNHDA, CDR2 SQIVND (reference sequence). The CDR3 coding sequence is TGTGCCAGTAGTGTCCGGACAGGGGGCGCGGTGCAGTACTTC. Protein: CASSVRTGGAVQYF.

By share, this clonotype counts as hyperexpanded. As DNA, the CDR3 is TGCAGCTCCGGGGGGGAGTACAATGAGCAGTTCTTC. This encodes CSSGGEYNEQFF. The J gene is TRBJ2-1, the V gene TRBV29-1, with TRBD2 matching 8 bases. The ends lost 8 bases at V and 4 bases at J; junction bases unmatched: 4. The CDR3 is 12 residues long. From germline, CDR1 is SQVTM and CDR2 ANQGSEA.

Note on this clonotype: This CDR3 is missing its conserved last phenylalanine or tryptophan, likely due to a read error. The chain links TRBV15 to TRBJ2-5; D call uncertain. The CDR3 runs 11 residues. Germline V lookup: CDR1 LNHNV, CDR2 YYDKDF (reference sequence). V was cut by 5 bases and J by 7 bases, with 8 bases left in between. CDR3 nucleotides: TGTGCCACCAGCGACTCCGGGACCCAGTACATC. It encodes CATSDSGTQYI.

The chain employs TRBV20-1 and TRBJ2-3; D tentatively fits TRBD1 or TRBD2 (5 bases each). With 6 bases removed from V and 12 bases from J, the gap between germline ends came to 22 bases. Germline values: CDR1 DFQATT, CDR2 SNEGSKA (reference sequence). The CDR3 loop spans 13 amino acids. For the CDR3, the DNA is TGCAGTGCACCCGGGGCCATTGGGGGATTCCAGTATTTT. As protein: CSAPGAIGGFQYF.